This is a list of T cell receptor beta chains from one sample in a study of cytomegalovirus exposure and HLA in healthy donors. Generated by immunoSEQ multiplex PCR, the TCRdb table keeps only in-frame clones and is missing some. This table has 110,000 or so clones, around 77% appearing once. The specimen was PBMCs. The receptors stem from a woman aged 25-40 years in good health and CMV-seropositive. Each CDR3 is given with its conserved first and last residue. A D gene is named only where the DNA matches it firmly. Size is omitted from some rows. Given values are once, few, many or a class for expanded clones.

CDR3 DNA: TGTGCCAGCAGTGAAGGGGACAGGTGGGGTGAAAAACTGTTTTTT; CDR3 protein: CASSEGDRWGEKLFF; D gene: TRBD1; V gene: TRBV6-1; clone size: .; J gene: TRBJ1-4
CDR3 DNA: TGCGCCAGCAGCCTCGGACTAGCTAGCGAGCAGTACTTC; CDR3 protein: CASSLGLASEQYF; D gene: TRBD2; V gene: TRBV4-1; clone size: .; J gene: TRBJ2-7
CDR3 DNA: TGTGCCTCCTTAGGACTAGCGGGAGGGCCGGATACGCAGTATTTT; CDR3 protein: CASLGLAGGPDTQYF; D gene: TRBD2; V gene: TRBV19; clone size: .; J gene: TRBJ2-3
CDR3 DNA: TGTGCCAGCAGCCTACAGGGATATAGCAATCAGCCCCAGCATTTT; CDR3 protein: CASSLQGYSNQPQHF; D gene: .; V gene: TRBV6-5; clone size: .; J gene: TRBJ1-5
CDR3 DNA: TGTGCCAGCAGCGTGTCCACAGGGCTCTTGGGGAACACTGAAGCTTTCTTT; CDR3 protein: CASSVSTGLLGNTEAFF; D gene: .; V gene: TRBV9; clone size: .; J gene: TRBJ1-1
CDR3 DNA: TGTGCCAGCAGCTTGGGACTAGCGGGCCAAGAGACCCAGTACTTC; CDR3 protein: CASSLGLAGQETQYF; D gene: TRBD2; V gene: TRBV5-8; clone size: .; J gene: TRBJ2-5
CDR3 DNA: TGTGCCAGCAGTCCTCGGACAGGGGACGATACGCAGTATTTT; CDR3 protein: CASSPRTGDDTQYF; D gene: TRBD1; V gene: TRBV6-5; clone size: .; J gene: TRBJ2-3
CDR3 DNA: TGCGCCAGCAGCCTAGGGACAGATCAGCCCCAGCATTTT; CDR3 protein: CASSLGTDQPQHF; D gene: TRBD1; V gene: TRBV5-1; clone size: few; J gene: TRBJ1-5
CDR3 DNA: TGTGCCAGCAGTCTGCTATTTGGACAGGGGGATGAAAAACTGTTTTTT; CDR3 protein: CASSLLFGQGDEKLFF; D gene: TRBD1; V gene: TRBV7-8; clone size: .; J gene: TRBJ1-4
CDR3 DNA: TGCGCCAGCAGTCCACCACTAGCGGGAGGGGCAGATACGCAGTATTTT; CDR3 protein: CASSPPLAGGADTQYF; D gene: TRBD2; V gene: TRBV10-2; clone size: few; J gene: TRBJ2-3
CDR3 DNA: TGTGCCAGCGGTTTATCCGGACAGGGGAATGGAAACACCATATATTTT; CDR3 protein: CASGLSGQGNGNTIYF; D gene: TRBD1; V gene: TRBV27; clone size: .; J gene: TRBJ1-3
CDR3 DNA: TGTGCCAGCAGAACTCCACAGGGGGACTACACCTTC; CDR3 protein: CASRTPQGDYTF; D gene: TRBD1; V gene: TRBV6-5; clone size: .; J gene: TRBJ1-2
CDR3 DNA: TGCGCCAGCAGCACCGGGACAGGGATCTACGAGCAGTACTTC; CDR3 protein: CASSTGTGIYEQYF; D gene: TRBD1; V gene: TRBV10-2; clone size: .; J gene: TRBJ2-7
CDR3 DNA: TGTGCCAGCAGCTTATGGGATCCCACTGGGGCCGATACGCAGTATTTT; CDR3 protein: CASSLWDPTGADTQYF; D gene: .; V gene: TRBV11-2; clone size: .; J gene: TRBJ2-3
CDR3 DNA: TGTGCCATCAGTGAATACCAACAGGGTTTAAGGACTGAAGCTTTCTTT; CDR3 protein: CAISEYQQGLRTEAFF; D gene: .; V gene: TRBV10-3; clone size: .; J gene: TRBJ1-1
CDR3 DNA: TGTGCCAGTAGTATTCTAGCGGGAGTGGGCTACGGGGAGCTGTTTTTT; CDR3 protein: CASSILAGVGYGELFF; D gene: TRBD2; V gene: TRBV19; clone size: .; J gene: TRBJ2-2
CDR3 DNA: TGCGCCAGCAGCCGGGACAGGGGGCTCGGTGGCTACACCTTC; CDR3 protein: CASSRDRGLGGYTF; D gene: TRBD1; V gene: TRBV5-1; clone size: few; J gene: TRBJ1-2
CDR3 DNA: TGTGCCAGCAGCTTAGACAGGGTGCGAGAGACCCAGTACTTC; CDR3 protein: CASSLDRVRETQYF; D gene: .; V gene: TRBV7-8; clone size: .; J gene: TRBJ2-5
CDR3 DNA: TGTGCCAGCAGTGATCCGGCAGGGGGCAATTCACCCCTCCACTTT; CDR3 protein: CASSDPAGGNSPLHF; D gene: TRBD1; V gene: TRBV2; clone size: few; J gene: TRBJ1-6
CDR3 DNA: TGTGCCAGCAGTATGGGGGCTGGGACCGGGGAGCTGTTTTTT; CDR3 protein: CASSMGAGTGELFF; D gene: .; V gene: TRBV6-5; clone size: .; J gene: TRBJ2-2
CDR3 DNA: TGTGCCAGCAGCTTCCTCACTAGCGGGATTGCAGATACGCAGTATTTT; CDR3 protein: CASSFLTSGIADTQYF; D gene: TRBD2; V gene: TRBV7-2; clone size: .; J gene: TRBJ2-3
CDR3 DNA: TGTGCCAGCCAAGCGGGAGGCTTCTACAATGAGCAGTTCTTC; CDR3 protein: CASQAGGFYNEQFF; D gene: TRBD2; V gene: TRBV25-1; clone size: .; J gene: TRBJ2-1
CDR3 DNA: TGTGCCTGGAGTCCCGATCCGACAGGGACTGAAAAACTGTTTTTT; CDR3 protein: CAWSPDPTGTEKLFF; D gene: TRBD1; V gene: TRBV30; clone size: .; J gene: TRBJ1-4
CDR3 DNA: TGTGCCAGTAGTATAGTAGGGGGTGAGGCCGGGGAGCTGTTTTTT; CDR3 protein: CASSIVGGEAGELFF; D gene: .; V gene: TRBV19; clone size: .; J gene: TRBJ2-2
CDR3 DNA: TGTGCCAGCAGTACGAGTTACGAGCAGTACTTC; CDR3 protein: CASSTSYEQYF; D gene: .; V gene: TRBV11-2; clone size: once; J gene: TRBJ2-7
CDR3 DNA: TGTGCCATCAGTGATCCGGGACAAGGGACCGGGGAGCTGTTTTTT; CDR3 protein: CAISDPGQGTGELFF; D gene: .; V gene: TRBV10-3; clone size: few; J gene: TRBJ2-2
CDR3 DNA: TGTGCCAGCAGCTCGCTAGCGGGGGCAATCAATGAGCAGTTCTTC; CDR3 protein: CASSSLAGAINEQFF; D gene: TRBD2; V gene: TRBV13; clone size: few; J gene: TRBJ2-1
CDR3 DNA: TGCGCCAGCAGCCAAGGAGTAGCGGGAGGGCCTCCCGAGCAGTACTTC; CDR3 protein: CASSQGVAGGPPEQYF; D gene: TRBD2; V gene: TRBV4-1; clone size: .; J gene: TRBJ2-7
CDR3 DNA: TGCAGCGTTTTTCTTCCGGCTAGCGGTTCCTACAATGAGCAGTTCTTC; CDR3 protein: CSVFLPASGSYNEQFF; D gene: TRBD2; V gene: TRBV29-1; clone size: .; J gene: TRBJ2-1
CDR3 DNA: TGTGCCAGCTCAGGATCCGGGGGGGGCGCAGATACGCAGTATTTT; CDR3 protein: CASSGSGGGADTQYF; D gene: TRBD2; V gene: TRBV18; clone size: once; J gene: TRBJ2-3
CDR3 DNA: TGTGCCAGCAGCACAGGGGGAGGGCAAGAGACCCAGTACTTC; CDR3 protein: CASSTGGGQETQYF; D gene: .; V gene: TRBV28; clone size: .; J gene: TRBJ2-5
CDR3 DNA: TGCAGCGTGGCCGGGGTCCACACAGATACGCAGTATTTT; CDR3 protein: CSVAGVHTDTQYF; D gene: .; V gene: TRBV29-1; clone size: .; J gene: TRBJ2-3
CDR3 DNA: TGCGCCAGCAGCACCGGCGGGGGGCGGACTGAAGCTTTCTTT; CDR3 protein: CASSTGGGRTEAFF; D gene: .; V gene: TRBV5-1; clone size: .; J gene: TRBJ1-1
CDR3 DNA: TGCGCCAGCAGCCGGTCTTTCGGGACTAGCGTGTACGAGCAGTACTTC; CDR3 protein: CASSRSFGTSVYEQYF; D gene: TRBD2; V gene: TRBV4-1; clone size: .; J gene: TRBJ2-7
CDR3 DNA: TGTGCCAGCAGTGACGGGAGTTGGTACAATGAGCAGTTCTTC; CDR3 protein: CASSDGSWYNEQFF; D gene: .; V gene: TRBV2; clone size: .; J gene: TRBJ2-1
CDR3 DNA: TGCGCCAGCAGCTTGGACTTCTACGAGCAGTACTTC; CDR3 protein: CASSLDFYEQYF; D gene: .; V gene: TRBV5-1; clone size: .; J gene: TRBJ2-7
CDR3 DNA: TGTGCCAGCAGTTCGGACCGGGACAGGGACGAGCAGTACTTC; CDR3 protein: CASSSDRDRDEQYF; D gene: TRBD1; V gene: TRBV6-5; clone size: .; J gene: TRBJ2-7
CDR3 DNA: TGTGCCAGCGGAGGCGGAGACACAGATACGCAGTATTTT; CDR3 protein: CASGGGDTDTQYF; D gene: .; V gene: TRBV6-4; clone size: .; J gene: TRBJ2-3
CDR3 DNA: TGCGCCAGCAGTTGGACAGCTAGCACAGATACGCAGTATTTT; CDR3 protein: CASSWTASTDTQYF; D gene: .; V gene: TRBV10-1; clone size: once; J gene: TRBJ2-3
CDR3 DNA: TGTGCCAGCAGCTTCATCATGAACACTGAAGCTTTCTTT; CDR3 protein: CASSFIMNTEAFF; D gene: .; V gene: TRBV13; clone size: .; J gene: TRBJ1-1
CDR3 DNA: TGTGCCTGGAGTGCCCCGGGACAGCGCGAACGGTCACCCCTCCACTTT; CDR3 protein: CAWSAPGQRERSPLHF; D gene: TRBD1; V gene: TRBV30; clone size: .; J gene: TRBJ1-6
CDR3 DNA: TGTGCCTGGAGTGGGGCCAGTGTGAACACTGAAGCTTTCTTT; CDR3 protein: CAWSGASVNTEAFF; D gene: .; V gene: TRBV30; clone size: .; J gene: TRBJ1-1
CDR3 DNA: TGTGCCAGTAGTCGTCTAGCGGTAGACAATGAGCAGTTCTTC; CDR3 protein: CASSRLAVDNEQFF; D gene: TRBD2; V gene: TRBV19; clone size: .; J gene: TRBJ2-1
CDR3 DNA: TGTGCCAGCAGGGAAGAGGGGCTAGTCACAGATACGCAGTATTTT; CDR3 protein: CASREEGLVTDTQYF; D gene: .; V gene: TRBV2; clone size: .; J gene: TRBJ2-3
CDR3 DNA: TGCGCCAGCAGCTTGGTTCAAGATACGCAGTATTTT; CDR3 protein: CASSLVQDTQYF; D gene: .; V gene: TRBV5-1; clone size: .; J gene: TRBJ2-3
CDR3 DNA: TGTGCCAGCGGACAGCGAGTACAAGAGACCCAGTACTTC; CDR3 protein: CASGQRVQETQYF; D gene: .; V gene: TRBV7-9; clone size: few; J gene: TRBJ2-5
CDR3 DNA: TGTGCCAGCAGTGATTCGACAGGGTTGGGTGGCTACACCTTC; CDR3 protein: CASSDSTGLGGYTF; D gene: TRBD1; V gene: TRBV6-1; clone size: .; J gene: TRBJ1-2
CDR3 DNA: TGCGCCAGCAGCTCGGTTGGGCCGTCGGCTAATGAAAAACTGTTTTTT; CDR3 protein: CASSSVGPSANEKLFF; D gene: .; V gene: TRBV5-1; clone size: few; J gene: TRBJ1-4
CDR3 DNA: TGTGCCAGCAGCTTAATGGGCAGCCAAGAGACCCAGTACTTC; CDR3 protein: CASSLMGSQETQYF; D gene: .; V gene: TRBV7-9; clone size: .; J gene: TRBJ2-5
CDR3 DNA: TGTGCCAGCAGTAAACCGGGACTAGGTTACAATGAGCAGTTCTTC; CDR3 protein: CASSKPGLGYNEQFF; D gene: TRBD2; V gene: TRBV25-1; clone size: .; J gene: TRBJ2-1
CDR3 DNA: TGTGCCAGCAGCCGGGACAGTGCAACTAATGAAAAACTGTTTTTT; CDR3 protein: CASSRDSATNEKLFF; D gene: TRBD1; V gene: TRBV9; clone size: .; J gene: TRBJ1-4
CDR3 DNA: TGTGCCAGCAGTGAAGTGAGAATGAACACTGAAGCTTTCTTT; CDR3 protein: CASSEVRMNTEAFF; D gene: .; V gene: TRBV6-1; clone size: .; J gene: TRBJ1-1
CDR3 DNA: TGTGCCAGCAACCTCGCCGGGACAGGGGACTATGGCTACACCTTC; CDR3 protein: CASNLAGTGDYGYTF; D gene: TRBD1; V gene: TRBV9; clone size: .; J gene: TRBJ1-2